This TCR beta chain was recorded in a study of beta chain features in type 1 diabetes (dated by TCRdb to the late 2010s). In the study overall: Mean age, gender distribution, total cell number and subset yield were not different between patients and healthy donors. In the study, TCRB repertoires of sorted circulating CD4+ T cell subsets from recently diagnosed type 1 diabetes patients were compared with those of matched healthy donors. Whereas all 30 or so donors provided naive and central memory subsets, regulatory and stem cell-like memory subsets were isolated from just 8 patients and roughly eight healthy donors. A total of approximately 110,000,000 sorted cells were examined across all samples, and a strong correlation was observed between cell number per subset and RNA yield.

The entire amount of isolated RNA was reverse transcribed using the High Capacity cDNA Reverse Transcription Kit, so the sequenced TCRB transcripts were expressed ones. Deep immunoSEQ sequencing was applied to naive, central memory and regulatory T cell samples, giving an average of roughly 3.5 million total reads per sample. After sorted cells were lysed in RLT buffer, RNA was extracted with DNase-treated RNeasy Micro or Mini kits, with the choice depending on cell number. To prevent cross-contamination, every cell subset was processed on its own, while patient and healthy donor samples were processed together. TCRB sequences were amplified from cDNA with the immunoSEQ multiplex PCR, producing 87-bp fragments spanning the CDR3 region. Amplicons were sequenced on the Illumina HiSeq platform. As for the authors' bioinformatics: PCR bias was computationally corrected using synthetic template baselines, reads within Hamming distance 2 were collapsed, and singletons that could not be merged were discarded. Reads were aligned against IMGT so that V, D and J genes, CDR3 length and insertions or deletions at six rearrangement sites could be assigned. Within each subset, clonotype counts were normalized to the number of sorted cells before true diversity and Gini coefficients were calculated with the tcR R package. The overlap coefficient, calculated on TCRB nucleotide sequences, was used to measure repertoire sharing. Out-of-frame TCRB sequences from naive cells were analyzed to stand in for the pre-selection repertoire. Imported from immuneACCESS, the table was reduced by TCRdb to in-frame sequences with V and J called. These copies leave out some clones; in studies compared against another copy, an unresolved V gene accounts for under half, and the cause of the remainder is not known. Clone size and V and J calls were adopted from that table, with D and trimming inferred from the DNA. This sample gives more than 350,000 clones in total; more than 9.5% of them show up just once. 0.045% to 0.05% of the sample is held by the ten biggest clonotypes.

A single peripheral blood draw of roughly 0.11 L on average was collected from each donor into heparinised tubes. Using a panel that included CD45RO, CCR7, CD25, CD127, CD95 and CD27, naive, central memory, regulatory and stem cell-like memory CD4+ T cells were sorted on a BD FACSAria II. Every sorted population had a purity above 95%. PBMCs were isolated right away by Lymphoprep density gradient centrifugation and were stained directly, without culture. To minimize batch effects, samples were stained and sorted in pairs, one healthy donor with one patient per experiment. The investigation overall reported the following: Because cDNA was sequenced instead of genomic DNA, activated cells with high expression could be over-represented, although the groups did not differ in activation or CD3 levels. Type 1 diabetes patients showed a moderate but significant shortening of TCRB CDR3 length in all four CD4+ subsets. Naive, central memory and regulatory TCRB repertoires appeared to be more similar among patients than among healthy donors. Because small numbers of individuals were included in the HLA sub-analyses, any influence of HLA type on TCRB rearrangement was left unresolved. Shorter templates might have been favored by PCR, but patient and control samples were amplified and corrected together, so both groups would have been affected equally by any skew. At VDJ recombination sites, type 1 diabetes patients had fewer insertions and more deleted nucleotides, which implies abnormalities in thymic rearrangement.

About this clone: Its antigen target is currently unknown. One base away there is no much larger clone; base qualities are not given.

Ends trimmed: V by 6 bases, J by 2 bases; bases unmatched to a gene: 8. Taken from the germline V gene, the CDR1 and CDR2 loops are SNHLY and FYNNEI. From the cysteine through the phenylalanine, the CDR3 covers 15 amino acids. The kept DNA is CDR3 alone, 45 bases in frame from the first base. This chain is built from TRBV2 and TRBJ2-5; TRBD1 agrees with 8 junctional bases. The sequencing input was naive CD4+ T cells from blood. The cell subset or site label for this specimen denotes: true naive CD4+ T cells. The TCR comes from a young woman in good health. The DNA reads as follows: TGTGCCAGCAGGCGCCAGGGGGCGATTCAAGAGACCCAGTACTTC. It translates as CASRRQGAIQETQYF.